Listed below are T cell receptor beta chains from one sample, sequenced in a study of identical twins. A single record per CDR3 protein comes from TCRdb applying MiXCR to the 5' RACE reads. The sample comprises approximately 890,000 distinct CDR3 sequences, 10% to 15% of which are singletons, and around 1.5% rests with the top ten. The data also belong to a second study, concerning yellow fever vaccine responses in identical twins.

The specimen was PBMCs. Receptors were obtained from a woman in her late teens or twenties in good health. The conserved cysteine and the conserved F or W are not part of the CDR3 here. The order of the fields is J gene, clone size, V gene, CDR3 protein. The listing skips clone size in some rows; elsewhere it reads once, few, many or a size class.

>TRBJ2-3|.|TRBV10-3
AISDPDDPLATQY
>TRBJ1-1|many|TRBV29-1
SVSSVKAVTEAF
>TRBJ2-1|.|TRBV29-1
SVEWREYNEQF
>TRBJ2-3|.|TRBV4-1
ASSPAGGSSSDTQY
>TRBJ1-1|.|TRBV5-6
ASSLPGQGENTEAF
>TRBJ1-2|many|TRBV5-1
ASSRGTAGGYT
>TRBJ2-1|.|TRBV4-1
ASSQAKAGISYNEQF
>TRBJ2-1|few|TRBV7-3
ASSLIGTHNEQF
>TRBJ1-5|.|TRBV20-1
SARDYSGGANQPQH
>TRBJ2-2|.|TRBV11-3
ASSLLTGYNTGELF
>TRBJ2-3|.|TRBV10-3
AISEASGILDTQY
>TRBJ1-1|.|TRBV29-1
SVASRDRYTEAF
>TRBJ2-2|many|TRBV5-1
ASSPPATSGGTGELF
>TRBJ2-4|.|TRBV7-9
ASSLGRGWQY
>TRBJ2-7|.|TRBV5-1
ASSLASGRGSYEQY
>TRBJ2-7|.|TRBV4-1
ASSQASTTSYEQY
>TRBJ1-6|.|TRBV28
ASSFRGLNSPLH
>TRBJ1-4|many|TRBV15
ATSSVAIGEKLF
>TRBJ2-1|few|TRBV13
ASSPLIRNEQF
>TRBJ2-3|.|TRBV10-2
ASSDRRFTDTQY
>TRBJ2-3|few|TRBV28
ASSKGTPRTDTQY
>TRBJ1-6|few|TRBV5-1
ASGTGIQPPLH
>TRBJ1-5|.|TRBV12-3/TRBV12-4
ASRVGGDNQPQH
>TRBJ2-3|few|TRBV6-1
ASSDRGGPDTQY
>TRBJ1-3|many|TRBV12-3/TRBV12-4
ASSFGGNTIY
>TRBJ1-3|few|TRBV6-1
ASSDRGSSGNTIY
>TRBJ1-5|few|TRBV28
ASRGRSSNQPQH
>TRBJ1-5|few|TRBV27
ASSFGGNRPQH
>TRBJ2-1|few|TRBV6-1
ASSRAGTSGGFYEQF
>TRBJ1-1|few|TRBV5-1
ASSGDSLNTEAF
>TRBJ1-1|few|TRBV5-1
ASSLETGSTEAF
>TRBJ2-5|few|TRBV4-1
ASSQDWTGHQETQY
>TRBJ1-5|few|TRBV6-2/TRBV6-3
ASSELQVGNQPQH
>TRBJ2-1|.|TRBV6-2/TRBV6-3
ASSTQYEQF
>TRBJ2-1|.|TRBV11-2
AGQTSGSYEQF
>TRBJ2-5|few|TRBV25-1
ASSGSGTGLTMQETQY
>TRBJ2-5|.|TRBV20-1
SANSYETQY
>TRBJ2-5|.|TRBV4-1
ASSQGGTRETQY
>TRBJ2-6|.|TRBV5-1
ASSSGLPPSGANVLT
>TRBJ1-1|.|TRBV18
ASSPRQSPGYTEAF
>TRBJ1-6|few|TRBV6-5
ASSYSGGHYNSPLH
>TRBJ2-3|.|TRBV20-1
SARPGASTDTQY
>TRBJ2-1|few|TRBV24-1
ATSEPTPGPYNEQF
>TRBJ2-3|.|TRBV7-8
ASSSIAGSAGAAQY
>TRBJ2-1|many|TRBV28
ASVRSGYNEQF
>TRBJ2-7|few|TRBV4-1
ASSLTGQFYEQY